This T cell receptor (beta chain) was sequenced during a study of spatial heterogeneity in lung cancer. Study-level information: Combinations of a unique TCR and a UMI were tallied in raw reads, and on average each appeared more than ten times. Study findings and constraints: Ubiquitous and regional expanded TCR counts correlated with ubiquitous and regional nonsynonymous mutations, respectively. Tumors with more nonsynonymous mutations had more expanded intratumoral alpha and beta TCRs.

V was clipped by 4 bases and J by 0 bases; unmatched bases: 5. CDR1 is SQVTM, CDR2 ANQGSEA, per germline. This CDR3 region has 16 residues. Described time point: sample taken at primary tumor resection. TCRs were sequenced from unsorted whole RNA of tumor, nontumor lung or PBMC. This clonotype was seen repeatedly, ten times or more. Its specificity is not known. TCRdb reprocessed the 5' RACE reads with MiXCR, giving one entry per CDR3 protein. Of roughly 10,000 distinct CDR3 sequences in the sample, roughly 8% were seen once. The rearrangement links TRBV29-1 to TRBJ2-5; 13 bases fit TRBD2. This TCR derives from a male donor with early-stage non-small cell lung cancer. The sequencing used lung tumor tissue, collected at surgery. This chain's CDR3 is CSVAGTSGTNQETQYF. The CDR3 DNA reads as TGCAGCGTTGCCGGGACTAGCGGGACGAACCAAGAGACCCAGTACTTC.